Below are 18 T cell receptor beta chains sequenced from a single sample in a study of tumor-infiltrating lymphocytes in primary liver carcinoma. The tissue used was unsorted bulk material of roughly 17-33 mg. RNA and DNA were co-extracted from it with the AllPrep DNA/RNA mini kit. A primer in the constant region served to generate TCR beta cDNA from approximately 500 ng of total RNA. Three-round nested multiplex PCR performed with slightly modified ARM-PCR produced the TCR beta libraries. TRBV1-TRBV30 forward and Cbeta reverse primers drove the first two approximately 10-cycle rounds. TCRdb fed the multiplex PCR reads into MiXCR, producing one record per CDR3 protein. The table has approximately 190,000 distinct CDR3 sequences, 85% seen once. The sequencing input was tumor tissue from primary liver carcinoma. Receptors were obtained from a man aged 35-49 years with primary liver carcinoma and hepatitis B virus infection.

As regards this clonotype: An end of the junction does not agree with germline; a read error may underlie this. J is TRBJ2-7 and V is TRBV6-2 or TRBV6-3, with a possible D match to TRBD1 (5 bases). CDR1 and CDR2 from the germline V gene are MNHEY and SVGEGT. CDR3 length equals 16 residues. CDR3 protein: CVSSSFREGHPYEQYF. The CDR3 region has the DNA TGTGTCAGCAGTTCCTTCCGAGAAGGACATCCCTACGAGCAGTACTTC.

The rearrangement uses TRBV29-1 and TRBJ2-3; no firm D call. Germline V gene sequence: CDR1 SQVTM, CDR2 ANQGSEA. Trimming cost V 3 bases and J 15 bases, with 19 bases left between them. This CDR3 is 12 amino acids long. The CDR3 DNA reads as TGCAGCGTTGAGACTCGAGGAGATACACACTATTTT. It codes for CSVETRGDTHYF.

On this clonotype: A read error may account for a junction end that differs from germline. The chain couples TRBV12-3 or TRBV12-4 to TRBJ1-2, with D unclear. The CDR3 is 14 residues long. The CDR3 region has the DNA TGTACCAGCAGTTTGGAGTTAACTAACTATGGCTACACCTTC. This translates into CTSSLELTNYGYTF.

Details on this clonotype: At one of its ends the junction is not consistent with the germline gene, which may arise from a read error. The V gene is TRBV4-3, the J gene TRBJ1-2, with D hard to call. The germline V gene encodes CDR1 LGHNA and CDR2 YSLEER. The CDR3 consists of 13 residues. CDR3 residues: CASNQEGNYGYAF. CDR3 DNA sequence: TGCGCCAGCAACCAAGAGGGCAACTACGGCTACGCCTTC.

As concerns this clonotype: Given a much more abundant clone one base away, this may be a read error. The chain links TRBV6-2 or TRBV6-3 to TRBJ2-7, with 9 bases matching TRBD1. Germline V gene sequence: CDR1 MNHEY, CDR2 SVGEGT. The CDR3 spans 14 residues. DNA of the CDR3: TGTGCCAGCAATTACTTGGGACAGGGTTACGAGCAGTACTTC. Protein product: CASNYLGQGYEQYF.

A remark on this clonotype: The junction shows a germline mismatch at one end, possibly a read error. The CDR3 coding sequence is TGCGCCAGCAGCGCCGGGACAGGGGGTGATACCGAGGAGCTGTTTTTT. Its translation: CASSAGTGGDTEELFF. The V call is TRBV4-1, the J call TRBJ2-2, with TRBD1 matching over 11 bases. Germline V gene sequence: CDR1 MGHRA, CDR2 YSYEKL. The CDR3 totals 16 residues.

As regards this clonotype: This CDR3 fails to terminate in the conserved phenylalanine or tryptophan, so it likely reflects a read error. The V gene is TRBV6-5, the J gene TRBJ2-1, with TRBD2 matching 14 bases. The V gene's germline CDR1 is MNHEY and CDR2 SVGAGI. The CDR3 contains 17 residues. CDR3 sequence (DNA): TGTGCCAGCGGTTACTCCGGGACTAGCGGGAGAGGGAATGAGCAGTTCTAC. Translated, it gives CASGYSGTSGRGNEQFY.

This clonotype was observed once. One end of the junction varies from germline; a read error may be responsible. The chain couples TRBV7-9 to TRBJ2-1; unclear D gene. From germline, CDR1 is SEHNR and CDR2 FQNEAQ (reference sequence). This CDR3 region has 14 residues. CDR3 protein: CGSSLPPRFDEQFF. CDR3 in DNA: TGTGGCAGCAGCTTACCGCCACGGTTCGATGAGCAGTTCTTC. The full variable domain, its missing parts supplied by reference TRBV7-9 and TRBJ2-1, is DTGVSQNPRHKITKRGQNVTFRCDPISEHNRLYWYRQTLGQGPEFLTYFQNEAQLEKSRLLSDRFSAERPKGSFSTLEIQRTEQGDSAMYLCGSSLPPRFDEQFFGPGTRLTVL.

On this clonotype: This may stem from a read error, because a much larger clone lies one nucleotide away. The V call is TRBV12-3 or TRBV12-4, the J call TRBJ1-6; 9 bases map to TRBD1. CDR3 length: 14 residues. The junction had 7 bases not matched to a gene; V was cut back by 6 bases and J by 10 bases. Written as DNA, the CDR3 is TGTGCCAGCAGACTCGGGACAGGGCGGTCACCCCTCCACTTT. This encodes CASRLGTGRSPLHF.

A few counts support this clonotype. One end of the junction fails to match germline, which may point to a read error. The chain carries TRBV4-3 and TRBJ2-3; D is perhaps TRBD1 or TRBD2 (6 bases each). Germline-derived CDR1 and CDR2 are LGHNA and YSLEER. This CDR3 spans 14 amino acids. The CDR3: CASSPGAASDTQYF. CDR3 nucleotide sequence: TGCGCCAGCAGCCCGGGGGCTGCATCAGACACGCAGTATTTT.

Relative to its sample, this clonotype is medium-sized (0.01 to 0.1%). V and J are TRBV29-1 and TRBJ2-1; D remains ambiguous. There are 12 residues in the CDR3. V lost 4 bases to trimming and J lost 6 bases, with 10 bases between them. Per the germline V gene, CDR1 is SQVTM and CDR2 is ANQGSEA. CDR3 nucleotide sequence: TGCAGCGTTGTTTGGGCTACCAATGAGCAGTTCTTC. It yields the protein CSVVWATNEQFF.

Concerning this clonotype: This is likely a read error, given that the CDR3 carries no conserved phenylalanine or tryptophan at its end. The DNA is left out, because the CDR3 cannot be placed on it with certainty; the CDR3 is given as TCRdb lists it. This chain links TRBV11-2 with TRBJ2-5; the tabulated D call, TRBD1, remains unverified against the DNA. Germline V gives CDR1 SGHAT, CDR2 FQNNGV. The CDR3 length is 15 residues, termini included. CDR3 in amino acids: CASSLTPHDGETQSY.

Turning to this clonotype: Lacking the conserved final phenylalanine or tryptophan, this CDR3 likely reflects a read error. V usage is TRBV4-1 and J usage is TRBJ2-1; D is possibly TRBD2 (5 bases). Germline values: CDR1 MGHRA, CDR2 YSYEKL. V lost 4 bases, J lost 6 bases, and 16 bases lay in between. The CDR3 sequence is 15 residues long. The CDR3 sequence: CASSPVGGGGNEQFI. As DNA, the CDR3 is TGCGCCAGCAGCCCAGTTGGAGGAGGCGGCAATGAGCAGTTCATC.

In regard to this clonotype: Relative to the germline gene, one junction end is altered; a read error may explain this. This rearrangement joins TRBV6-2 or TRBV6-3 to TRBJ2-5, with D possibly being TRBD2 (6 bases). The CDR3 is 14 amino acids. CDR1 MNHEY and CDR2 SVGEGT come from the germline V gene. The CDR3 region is CASNSGDFQETRYF. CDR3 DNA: TGTGCCAGCAATTCCGGGGACTTTCAAGAGACCCGGTACTTC.

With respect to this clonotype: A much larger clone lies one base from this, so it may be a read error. The CDR3 spells CAWSPPRPGTYEQYF. CDR3 DNA: TGTGCCTGGAGTCCTCCTCGACCTGGAACCTACGAGCAGTACTTC. This chain uses TRBV30 with TRBJ2-7; D is ambiguous. The germline V gene has CDR1 GTSNPN and CDR2 SVGIG (reference sequence). CDR3 length equals 15 residues. Trimming took off 2 bases at V and 2 bases at J, with 16 bases between the two ends.

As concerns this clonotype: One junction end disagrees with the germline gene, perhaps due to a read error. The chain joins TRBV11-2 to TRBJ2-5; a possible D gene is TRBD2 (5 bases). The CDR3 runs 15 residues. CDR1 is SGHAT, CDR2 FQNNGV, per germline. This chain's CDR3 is CASSRWTGSAETLYF. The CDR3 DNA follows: TGTGCCAGTAGTCGTTGGACTGGTTCCGCGGAGACCCTGTACTTC. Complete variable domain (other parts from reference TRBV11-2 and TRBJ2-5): EAGVAQSPRYKIIEKRQSVAFWCNPISGHATLYWYQQILGQGPKLLIQFQNNGVVDDSQLPKDRFSAERLKGVDSTLKIQPAKLEDSAVYLCASSRWTGSAETLYFGPGTRLLVL.

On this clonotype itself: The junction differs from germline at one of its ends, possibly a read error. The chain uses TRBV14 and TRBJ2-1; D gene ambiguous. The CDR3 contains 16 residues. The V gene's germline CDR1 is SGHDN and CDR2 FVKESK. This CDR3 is CVSSSVAGWVNNEQFF. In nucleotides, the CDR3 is TGTGTCAGCAGTTCCGTAGCAGGATGGGTAAACAATGAGCAGTTCTTC.

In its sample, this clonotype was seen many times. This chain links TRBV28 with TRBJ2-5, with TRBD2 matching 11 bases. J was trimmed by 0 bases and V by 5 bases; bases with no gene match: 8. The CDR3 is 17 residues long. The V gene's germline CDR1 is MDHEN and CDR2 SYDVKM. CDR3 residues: CASSPLAGGMYQETQYF. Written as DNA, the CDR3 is TGTGCCAGCAGTCCGTTAGCGGGAGGGATGTACCAAGAGACCCAGTACTTC.